This is a list of T cell receptor beta chains from one sample in a study of T-cell memory formation after mild COVID-19. TCRdb redid the calling of the 5' RACE reads with MiXCR, one entry per CDR3 protein. The sample holds around 300,000 distinct CDR3 sequences, roughly 13% seen once. Specimen: PBMCs or a T cell subset sorted from them (not recorded which). All receptors derive from a man between 18 and 29 years old who had mild COVID-19 (a few samples of this study predate the infection). Cell type and time point are not known. Both conserved end residues are part of each CDR3. The D gene is left open where the match is weak. Clone size is not always given. Where it is, it says once, few, many or a class for expanded clones.

TRBJ2-2	TRBD1	few	TRBV2	TGTGCCAGCAGTGGACAGGGTTCCACCACCGGGGAGCTGTTTTTT	CASSGQGSTTGELFF
TRBJ2-3	.	.	TRBV11-2	TGTGCCAGCAGATTAGTGGCAGATACGCAGTATTTT	CASRLVADTQYF
TRBJ2-5	.	few	TRBV18	TGTGCCAGCTCACCACCCTCGAACAGGGTCCAGTACTTC	CASSPPSNRVQYF
TRBJ1-4	.	few	TRBV7-2	TGTGCCAGCAGCAGAAGCGAAAAACTGTTTTTT	CASSRSEKLFF
TRBJ1-2	.	many	TRBV7-9	TGTGCCAGCAGCCAAAACCTCAGGGGTATCTATGGCTACACCTTC	CASSQNLRGIYGYTF
TRBJ2-2	.	few	TRBV7-9	TGTGCCAGCAGCAGCTTAGGCGGGGCGAACACCGGGGAGCTGTTTTTT	CASSSLGGANTGELFF
TRBJ1-1	.	.	TRBV7-6	TGTGCCAGCAGCTTAGTGGATGGGAACACTGAAGCTTTCTTT	CASSLVDGNTEAFF
TRBJ2-1	.	few	TRBV6-5	TGTGCCAGCAAAGGGGGTTCTAGCGCCTCGTACAATGAGCAGTTCTTC	CASKGGSSASYNEQFF
TRBJ1-1	.	few	TRBV20-1	TGCAGTGCTAGAGGGGGCCCGGGGGCTGAAGCTTTCTTT	CSARGGPGAEAFF
TRBJ2-7	TRBD2	few	TRBV7-8	TGTGCCAGCAGCGACGAACTAGCGGAAAGCTCCTACGAGCAGTACTTC	CASSDELAESSYEQYF
TRBJ2-5	TRBD1	few	TRBV13	TGTGCCAGCAGCTTAGCCGGACAGGTATTGGAGACCCAGTACTTC	CASSLAGQVLETQYF
TRBJ1-5	.	few	TRBV7-9	TGTGCCAGCAGCGTGGGGAACCCCCGGGGTGCATGGACCCAGCATTTT	CASSVGNPRGAWTQHF
TRBJ1-2	.	few	TRBV28	TGTGCCAGCAGCCCTCGGGGTCCGAGAGGTGGCTACACCTTC	CASSPRGPRGGYTF
TRBJ1-1	TRBD1	many	TRBV28	TGTGCCAGCCGGGACAGGGGGCGCAGGGACACTGAAGCTTTCTTT	CASRDRGRRDTEAFF
TRBJ2-3	.	.	TRBV4-1	TGCGCCAGCAGCCAAGGGAAACAGGGAGACAGGACAGATACGCAGTATTTT	CASSQGKQGDRTDTQYF
TRBJ2-1	.	many	TRBV18	TGTGCCAGCTCACCACCTCAGGGGTTCAATGAGCAGTTCTTC	CASSPPQGFNEQFF
TRBJ2-2	TRBD2	many	TRBV20-1	TGCAGTGCTAGAGACCCGACTAGCGGTGCCGGGGAGCTGTTTTTT	CSARDPTSGAGELFF
TRBJ2-2	.	.	TRBV7-8	TGTGCCAGCAGCTTAGGGGGGAGTTTGAACACCGGGGAGCTGTTTTTT	CASSLGGSLNTGELFF
TRBJ2-2	.	.	TRBV5-1	TGCGCCAGCAGCTTGGAGTGGGGTACTCACACCGGGGAGCTGTTTTTT	CASSLEWGTHTGELFF
TRBJ2-5	.	many	TRBV27	TGTGCCAGCAGTCGAAGGCGTTTCGAGACCCAGTACTTC	CASSRRRFETQYF
TRBJ2-3	.	.	TRBV24-1	TGTGCCACCAGTCAGGACAGCAGCACAGATACGCAGTATTTT	CATSQDSSTDTQYF
TRBJ1-2	.	few	TRBV18	TGTGCCAGCTCACCACAGTCAGGGGAGGATGGCTACACCTTC	CASSPQSGEDGYTF
TRBJ1-1	.	.	TRBV7-3	TGTGCCAGCAGCATCCTCGAGACAGGGAACACTGAAGCTTTCTTT	CASSILETGNTEAFF
TRBJ2-7	TRBD2	few	TRBV20-1	TGCAGTGCTAGGAAAAGCGGGGCCCTCTACGAGCAGTACTTC	CSARKSGALYEQYF
TRBJ2-5	TRBD2	.	TRBV5-1	TGCGCCAGCAGCTCCGCAAATTTAGCGGGGGCTCAAGAGACCCAGTACTTC	CASSSANLAGAQETQYF
TRBJ2-1	TRBD2	.	TRBV11-2	TGTGCCAGCAGCAAAGCGGGGCTCCAGGAGGAGTTCTTC	CASSKAGLQEEFF
TRBJ1-2	TRBD1	once	TRBV6-1	TGTGCCAGCAGTGTGAGCTTCGGGACAGCCTATGGCTACACCTTC	CASSVSFGTAYGYTF
TRBJ2-6	.	.	TRBV20-1	TGCAGTGCTCAGACCGCTGGGGCCAACGTCCTGACTTTC	CSAQTAGANVLTF
TRBJ2-1	.	many	TRBV7-9	TGTGCCAGCAGTCGTGGTGGGGCCGGTGAGCAGTTCTTC	CASSRGGAGEQFF
TRBJ2-5	TRBD1	.	TRBV20-1	TGCAGTGCTAGCGGGGGACAGGGCGTCGAGACCCAGTACTTC	CSASGGQGVETQYF
TRBJ2-3	.	.	TRBV21-1	TGTGCCAGCTCCGGCGGGGGGGCCGCAGATACGCAGTATTTT	CASSGGGAADTQYF
TRBJ1-1	.	.	TRBV20-1	TGCAGTGCTAGAGTATTTTCGGGGGGCGCGTCCATGAACACTGAAGCTTTCTTT	CSARVFSGGASMNTEAFF
TRBJ2-6	TRBD1	few	TRBV5-1	TGCGCCAGCAGCGGAGGTGACAGGGGGCTGTCTGGGGCCAACGTCCTGACTTTC	CASSGGDRGLSGANVLTF
TRBJ2-1	.	.	TRBV29-1	TGCAGCGTTGAAGATTTGGGGAACGGGGGACCCTTCAATGAGCAGTTCTTC	CSVEDLGNGGPFNEQFF
TRBJ2-2	TRBD1	few	TRBV6-6	TGTGCCAGCAGCCGCGGGACAGGGGCAAACACCGGGGAGCTGTTTTTT	CASSRGTGANTGELFF
TRBJ2-2	.	few	TRBV4-3	TGCGCCAGCAGCCAAGATACAGACGGAGTTAACACCGGGGAGCTGTTTTTT	CASSQDTDGVNTGELFF
TRBJ2-5	.	.	TRBV3-1	TGTGCCAGCAGCCAAGATCTACCCGCGAGCAGAGGGATCCAAGAGACCCAGTACTTC	CASSQDLPASRGIQETQYF
TRBJ2-7	TRBD1	many	TRBV7-6	TGTGCCAGCAGCGAGACAGGGCCCCTGACCGAGCAGTACTTC	CASSETGPLTEQYF
TRBJ2-1	TRBD1	.	TRBV7-3	TGTGCCAGCAGCCCGGGACAGGGGATCTACAATGAGCAGTTCTTC	CASSPGQGIYNEQFF
TRBJ2-1	TRBD1	.	TRBV5-1	TGCGCCAGCACCAGGGGGTACAATGAGCAGTTCTTC	CASTRGYNEQFF
TRBJ2-6	.	.	TRBV4-2	TGTGCCAGCAGCCAAGAACAGGGTTCGGGGGCCAACGTCCTGACTTTC	CASSQEQGSGANVLTF
TRBJ1-4	.	few	TRBV11-2	TGTGCCAGCAGCTTAGTCCCCAACGCGGTTGAAAAACTGTTTTTT	CASSLVPNAVEKLFF
TRBJ2-5	TRBD1	few	TRBV7-8	TGTGCCAGCAGCCACAGGGGGTTATCAGAGACCCAGTACTTC	CASSHRGLSETQYF
TRBJ1-1	.	few	TRBV12-3/TRBV12-4	TGTGCCAGCAGTCCGGACAGCTCAGAAGCTTTCTTT	CASSPDSSEAFF
TRBJ1-1	.	few	TRBV20-1	TGCAGTGCTAGTAAGACGACGGCTTTCTTT	CSASKTTAFF
TRBJ1-5	.	few	TRBV2	TGTGCCAGCAGTGGAAGAGGTGGCGGCAGAGATCAGCCCCAGCATTTT	CASSGRGGGRDQPQHF
TRBJ2-1	.	.	TRBV29-1	TGCAGCATCCCGCCGGGGCCCGAGCAGTTCTTC	CSIPPGPEQFF
TRBJ2-7	TRBD1	.	TRBV6-2/TRBV6-3	TGTGCCAGCAGAACGACCGGGACAGGGAACTACGAGCAGTACTTC	CASRTTGTGNYEQYF
TRBJ2-5	.	few	TRBV6-6	TGTGCCAGCAGTTACACCCAAGAGACCCAGTACTTC	CASSYTQETQYF
TRBJ2-7	.	few	TRBV6-4	TGTGCCATCCCCCCGACCGGGACATCCCACGAGCAGTACTTC	CAIPPTGTSHEQYF
TRBJ1-6	.	.	TRBV3-1	TGTGCCAGCAGCCAAGGGGGGACCCTCAATTCACCCCTCCACTTT	CASSQGGTLNSPLHF
TRBJ2-5	TRBD2	few	TRBV4-3	TGCGCCAGCAGCCCCACCCGCGGGGGAGAGGTGGAGACCCAGTACTTC	CASSPTRGGEVETQYF
TRBJ2-3	TRBD2	.	TRBV7-9	TGTGCCAGCAGCTTAGCGGAAGCGGGGGCTGATACGCAGTATTTT	CASSLAEAGADTQYF